The next 23 T cell receptor beta chains were all read from a single sample in a study of control samples from healthy donors and cancer patients. The repertoire was sequenced with immunoSEQ multiplex PCR; TCRdb's copy has only in-frame clones and lacks some. The table records roughly 20,000 clones, about 85% of them present only once. Sequenced material: PBMCs. These receptors all stem from a woman aged 70 to 79 with lung cancer.

The V gene is TRBV20-1, the J gene TRBJ2-7, with TRBD2 matching over 10 bases. V shed 6 bases, J shed 6 bases, and the junction held 2 bases outside the gene matches. Germline V CDR1 and CDR2: DFQATT, SNEGSKA (reference sequence). CDR3 length: 11 amino acids. CDR3 in DNA: TGCAGTGCACTAGCGGGATCCGAGCAGTACTTC. This sequence encodes CSALAGSEQYF.

The V gene is TRBV18, the J gene TRBJ2-3, with D uncertain. The CDR3 extends over 14 amino acids. V was pared by 3 bases and J by 6 bases, with 13 bases between. CDR1 is KGHSH and CDR2 is LQKENI in the germline V gene. The CDR3 loop reads CASSPPSVGDTQYF. Written as DNA, the CDR3 is TGTGCCAGCTCACCCCCTTCCGTTGGCGATACGCAGTATTTT. The entire variable domain, with the rest obtained from reference TRBV18 and TRBJ2-3, is as follows: NAGVMQNPRHLVRRRGQEARLRCSPMKGHSHVYWYRQLPEEGLKFMVYLQKENIIDESGMPKERFSAEFPKEGPSILRIQQVVRGDSAAYFCASSPPSVGDTQYFGPGTRLTVL.

The CDR3 here is CASSFRTGGLETQYF. CDR3 coding DNA: TGTGCCAGCAGCTTCCGGACAGGGGGCCTGGAGACCCAGTACTTC. J is TRBJ2-5 and V is TRBV9, with TRBD1 matching 11 bases. V was clipped by 4 bases and J by 5 bases; unmatched bases: 7. The CDR3 runs 15 residues. Germline V gene data show CDR1 as SGDLS and CDR2 as YYNGEE.

The V call is TRBV2, the J call TRBJ2-3, with 8 positions matching TRBD1. CDR1 SNHLY and CDR2 FYNNEI come from the germline V gene. V trimming: 6 bases; J trimming: 3 bases; junction bases outside the gene matches: 8. The CDR3 runs to 15 residues. The CDR3 protein is CASRRPGQVTDTQYF. CDR3 nucleotide sequence: TGTGCCAGCAGGCGCCCGGGACAGGTGACAGATACGCAGTATTTT.

The V and J genes are TRBV9 and TRBJ1-1, with 8 bases identical to TRBD1. There are 14 residues in the CDR3. V lost 3 bases to trimming and J lost 3 bases; unmatched junction nucleotides: 4. CDR1 and CDR2 (germline): SGDLS, YYNGEE. The CDR3 loop reads CASSAGQGHTEAFF. CDR3 nucleotide sequence: TGTGCCAGCAGCGCCGGACAGGGCCACACTGAAGCTTTCTTT. Full variable domain (outside the CDR3, taken from reference TRBV9 and TRBJ1-1): DSGVTQTPKHLITATGQRVTLRCSPRSGDLSVYWYQQSLDQGLQFLIQYYNGEERAKGNILERFSAQQFPDLHSELNLSSLELGDSALYFCASSAGQGHTEAFFGQGTRLTVV.

In its sample, this clone was seen once. The rearrangement uses TRBV9 and TRBJ2-2, with D possibly matching TRBD1 (6 bases). Trimming pared 4 bases from V and 2 bases from J, leaving 15 bases between. The CDR3 runs 16 residues. The germline CDR1 and CDR2 sequences are SGDLS and YYNGEE. The CDR3 sequence: CASSPSQGRNTGELFF. In DNA, the CDR3 is TGTGCCAGCAGCCCTAGCCAGGGGCGAAACACCGGGGAGCTGTTTTTT.

This sequence joins TRBV10-1 and TRBJ2-1, with D tentatively TRBD2 (6 bases). The ends were cut back, 4 bases at V and 2 bases at J, with 15 bases in the middle. Germline V gene lookup returns CDR1 WNHNN and CDR2 SYGVQD (reference sequence). The CDR3 has 16 residues. CDR3 DNA: TGCGCCAGCAGTGGCCTGAGAGCGGGTGCCTACAATGAGCAGTTCTTC. Protein product: CASSGLRAGAYNEQFF.

V gene TRBV5-1 combines with J gene TRBJ1-1; D is unresolved. The CDR3 runs 14 residues. V was cut by 4 bases and J by 1 base, with 11 bases left in between. CDR1 is SGHRS, CDR2 YFSETQ, per germline. CDR3 amino acids: CASSPSRENTEAFF. The CDR3 bases are TGCGCCAGCAGCCCTTCACGGGAGAACACTGAAGCTTTCTTT.

This clone has just one count. The chain has TRBV11-1 and TRBJ1-1, with a possible D match to TRBD1 (5 bases). The germline V gene encodes CDR1 SGHAT and CDR2 FQDESV (reference sequence). The CDR3 totals 14 residues. Trimming took off 1 base at V and 5 bases at J, with 11 bases between the two ends. CDR3 sequence: CASSLDGGETEAFF. In DNA form, the CDR3 reads TGTGCCAGCAGCTTAGATGGGGGGGAAACTGAAGCTTTCTTT.

J is TRBJ2-7 and V is TRBV14, with D tentatively TRBD1 or TRBD2 (5 bases each). Germline CDR1 reads SGHDN; CDR2 reads FVKESK. The CDR3 sequence is 14 residues long. Deletions cut 1 base from V and 4 bases from J, with 11 bases between. The CDR3 DNA reads as TGTGCCAGCAGCCAAGGGGGGATGACTTACGAGCAGTACTTC. It encodes CASSQGGMTYEQYF. Using reference TRBV14 and TRBJ2-7 for the parts outside the CDR3, the full variable domain is EAGVTQFPSHSVIEKGQTVTLRCDPISGHDNLYWYRRVMGKEIKFLLHFVKESKQDESGMPNNRFLAERTGGTYSTLKVQPAELEDSGVYFCASSQGGMTYEQYFGPGTRLTVT.

V is TRBV2 and J is TRBJ2-1; weak D call: TRBD2 (7 bases). This CDR3 contains 13 residues. Germline CDR1 SNHLY, CDR2 FYNNEI. V was clipped by 9 bases and J by 9 bases, with 18 bases between them. CDR3 bases: TGTGCCAGTCTCTGGGGGGGGCTTAGTGAGCAGTTCTTC. Its translation is CASLWGGLSEQFF.

This clone was observed a few times. This chain uses TRBV19 with TRBJ2-2; tentative D call: TRBD2 (5 bases). The CDR3 loop spans 14 amino acids. The ends were cut back, 9 bases at V and 4 bases at J, with 15 bases in the middle. Germline V gene lookup returns CDR1 LNHDA and CDR2 SQIVND (reference sequence). In DNA, the CDR3 is TGTGCCAGCCAAACGAATGGAGGCACCGGGGAGCTGTTTTTT. Translated: CASQTNGGTGELFF.

The V call is TRBV28, the J call TRBJ2-7; D might be TRBD1 (6 bases). Germline CDR1 is MDHEN and CDR2 is SYDVKM. This CDR3 contains 15 residues. V lost 4 bases to trimming and J lost 4 bases, with 17 bases between them. The CDR3 protein is CASSSNVGRGYEQYF. The CDR3 DNA reads TGTGCCAGCAGTTCCAACGTTGGCAGGGGTTACGAGCAGTACTTC. Filled out from reference TRBV28 and TRBJ2-7, the complete variable domain reads DVKVTQSSRYLVKRTGEKVFLECVQDMDHENMFWYRQDPGLGLRLIYFSYDVKMKEKGDIPEGYSVSREKKERFSLILESASTNQTSMYLCASSSNVGRGYEQYFGPGTRLTVT.

The gene calls are TRBV4-1 and TRBJ2-2, with D hard to call. Germline V gene data show CDR1 as MGHRA and CDR2 as YSYEKL. The CDR3 covers 18 residues. The V and J ends lost 1 base and 4 bases respectively, with 19 bases between them. In DNA form, the CDR3 reads TGCGCCAGCAGCCAAGTTGATCTGGGATTTCCACGCACCGGGGAGCTGTTTTTT. Its translation: CASSQVDLGFPRTGELFF.

The CDR3: CASSFRQTQETQYF. In DNA, the CDR3 is TGTGCCAGCAGCTTCCGACAGACCCAAGAGACCCAGTACTTC. The rearrangement joins TRBV13 to TRBJ2-5, with D perhaps TRBD1 (5 bases). The V end lost 3 bases, the J end lost 1 base, and 9 bases lay between the germline ends. The CDR3 covers 14 residues. Germline V gene sequence: CDR1 PRHDT, CDR2 FYEKMQ (reference sequence).

The chain joins TRBV27 to TRBJ1-6; 9 nucleotides agree with TRBD1. Germline V lookup: CDR1 MNHEY, CDR2 SMNVEV (reference sequence). The CDR3 extends over 15 amino acids. With 5 bases clipped from V and 5 bases from J, the junction kept 4 bases outside the gene matches. The CDR3 DNA is TGTGCCAGCAGTCCGGGGGACAGGGATAATTCACCCCTCCACTTT. Its translation is CASSPGDRDNSPLHF.

This clone was counted once. The chain recombines TRBV24-1 with TRBJ2-2, with D perhaps TRBD1 (6 bases). Germline V lookup: CDR1 KGHDR, CDR2 SFDVKD. The CDR3 contains 18 residues. V was cut by 0 bases and J by 4 bases, with 17 bases left in between. For the CDR3, the DNA is TGTGCCACCAGTGATTTGCACAGGGCTGGAGCGGTCACCGGGGAGCTGTTTTTT. Protein: CATSDLHRAGAVTGELFF.

The CDR3 reads CASSLSLQGVYGYTF. The CDR3 DNA is TGTGCCAGCAGTTTATCATTGCAGGGCGTCTATGGCTACACCTTC. This chain uses TRBV28 with TRBJ1-2, with D maybe TRBD1 (5 bases). The CDR3 runs to 15 residues. The V end was cut by 1 base, the J end by 4 bases, with 13 bases between. Germline values: CDR1 MDHEN, CDR2 SYDVKM.

This chain joins TRBV7-8 and TRBJ2-1; D might be TRBD2 (6 bases). V was shortened by 1 base and J by 0 bases, with 16 bases between the two germline ends. This CDR3 region has 18 residues. Germline V gives CDR1 SGHVS, CDR2 FQNEAQ. The chain's CDR3 is CASSLDLGGATSYNEQFF. The DNA for the CDR3 is TGTGCCAGCAGCTTAGACCTGGGAGGTGCCACCTCCTACAATGAGCAGTTCTTC.

In DNA, the CDR3 is TGTGCCATTTTGACTAGCGGGAAGGGGCAGTACTTC. Translated: CAILTSGKGQYF. The V call is TRBV10-3, the J call TRBJ2-7; 11 bases are shared with TRBD2. Per the germline V gene, CDR1 is ENHRY and CDR2 is SYGVKD. The V and J ends lost 9 bases and 9 bases, in that order; junction bases with no gene match: 7. The CDR3 is 12 amino acids.

This chain uses TRBV7-2 with TRBJ2-2; no clear D gene. The germline V and J ends were trimmed by 6 bases and 3 bases, with 8 bases remaining between them. There are 13 residues in the CDR3. Germline V gene data show CDR1 as SGHTA and CDR2 as FQGNSA. The CDR3 DNA sequence: TGTGCCAGCAGTCTCTGGGACACCGGGGAGCTGTTTTTT. This encodes CASSLWDTGELFF.

The rearrangement links TRBV7-9 to TRBJ2-2; 7 bases agree with TRBD2. Germline V CDR1 and CDR2: SEHNR, FQNEAQ (reference sequence). J gave up 1 base and V 5 bases, and 13 bases lay outside the gene matches. This CDR3 region has 18 residues. CDR3 protein: CASSPRLRGVMNTGELFF. In DNA form, the CDR3 reads TGTGCCAGCAGCCCCAGGTTACGGGGGGTTATGAACACCGGGGAGCTGTTTTTT.

This chain connects TRBV28 to TRBJ1-6; a weak D match, TRBD1 (6 bases). V lost 7 bases and J 7 bases, leaving 11 bases between the germline ends. Germline V gives CDR1 MDHEN, CDR2 SYDVKM. This CDR3 has 13 residues. Here the CDR3 reads CASNSQGNSPLHF. In DNA form, the CDR3 reads TGTGCCAGCAACTCTCAGGGGAATTCACCCCTCCACTTT.